This T cell receptor beta chain was profiled in a study of CD8 T cells in Susac syndrome. V shed 8 bases and J 3 bases; nucleotides not matched to a gene: 8. The CDR3 loop spans 16 amino acids. Germline V gene sequence: CDR1 SEHNR, CDR2 FQNEAQ (reference sequence). When the RNA was reverse transcribed, random hexamers were used with an input of roughly 0.45 to 1 ug. TCRdb called the immunoSEQ multiplex PCR reads again in MiXCR, with one record for every CDR3 protein. The data show around 280,000 distinct CDR3 sequences, roughly 81% seen once. TCR beta from blood CD8+ and CD4+ T cells was sequenced. While CD8+ and CD4+ T cells were isolated negatively, TEMRA cells were enriched by FACS.

The source of this sequence is a human donor with multiple sclerosis. The specimen was CD8+ T cells from PBMCs. The chain has TRBV7-9 and TRBJ2-1; TRBD2 aligns across 12 bases. As DNA, the CDR3 is TGTGCCAGCCGGAGACTAGCGGGAGAGATCTACAATGAGCAGTTCTTC. The encoded protein is CASRRLAGEIYNEQFF.